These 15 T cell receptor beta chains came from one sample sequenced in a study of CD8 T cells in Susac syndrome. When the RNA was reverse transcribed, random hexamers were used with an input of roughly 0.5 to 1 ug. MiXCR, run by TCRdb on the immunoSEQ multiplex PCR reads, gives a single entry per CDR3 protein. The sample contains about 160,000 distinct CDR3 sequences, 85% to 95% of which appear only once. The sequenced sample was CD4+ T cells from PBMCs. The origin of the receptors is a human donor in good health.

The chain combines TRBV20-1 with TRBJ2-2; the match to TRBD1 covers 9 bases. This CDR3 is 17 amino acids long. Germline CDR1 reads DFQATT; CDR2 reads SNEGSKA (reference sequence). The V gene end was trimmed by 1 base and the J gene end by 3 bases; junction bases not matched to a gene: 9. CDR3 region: CSARAGVGTGYTGELFF. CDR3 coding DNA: TGCAGTGCTAGAGCGGGGGTGGGGACAGGGTACACCGGGGAGCTGTTTTTT.

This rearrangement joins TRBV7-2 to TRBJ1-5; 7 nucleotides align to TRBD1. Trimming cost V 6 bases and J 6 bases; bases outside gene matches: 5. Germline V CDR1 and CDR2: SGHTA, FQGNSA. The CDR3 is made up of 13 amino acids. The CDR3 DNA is TGTGCCAGCAGTGACAGGGTGCTTCAGCCCCAGCATTTT. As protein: CASSDRVLQPQHF. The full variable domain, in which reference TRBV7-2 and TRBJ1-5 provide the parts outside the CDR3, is GAGVSQSPSNKVTEKGKDVELRCDPISGHTALYWYRQSLGQGLEFLIYFQGNSAPDKSGLPSDRFSAERTGGSVSTLTIQRTQQEDSAVYLCASSDRVLQPQHFGDGTRLSIL.

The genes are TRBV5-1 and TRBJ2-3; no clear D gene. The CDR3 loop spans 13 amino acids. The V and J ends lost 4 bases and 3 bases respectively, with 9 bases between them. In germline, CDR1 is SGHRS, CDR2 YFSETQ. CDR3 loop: CASSPPQTDTQYF. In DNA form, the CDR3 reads TGCGCCAGCAGCCCCCCTCAAACAGATACGCAGTATTTT. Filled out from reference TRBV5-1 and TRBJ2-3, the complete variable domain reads KAGVTQTPRYLIKTRGQQVTLSCSPISGHRSVSWYQQTPGQGLQFLFEYFSETQRNKGNFPGRFSGRQFSNSRSEMNVSTLELGDSALYLCASSPPQTDTQYFGPGTRLTVL.

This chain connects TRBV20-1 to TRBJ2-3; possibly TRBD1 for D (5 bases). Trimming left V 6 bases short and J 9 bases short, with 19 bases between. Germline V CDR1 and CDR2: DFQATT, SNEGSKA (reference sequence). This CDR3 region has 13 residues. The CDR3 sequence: CSAWTLSADTQYF. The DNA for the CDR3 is TGCAGTGCGTGGACACTATCTGCGGACACGCAGTATTTT.

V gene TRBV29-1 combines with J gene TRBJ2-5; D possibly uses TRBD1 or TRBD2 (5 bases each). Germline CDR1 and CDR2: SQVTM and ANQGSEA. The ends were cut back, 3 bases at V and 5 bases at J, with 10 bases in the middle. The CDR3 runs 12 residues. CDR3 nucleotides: TGCAGCGTTGATAAGGGACGGGAGACCCAGTACTTC. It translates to CSVDKGRETQYF.

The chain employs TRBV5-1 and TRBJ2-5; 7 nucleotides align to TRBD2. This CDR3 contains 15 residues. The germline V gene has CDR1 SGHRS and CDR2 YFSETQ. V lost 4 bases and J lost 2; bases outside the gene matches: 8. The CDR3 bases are TGCGCCAGCAGCGGGGGGGGGAACAGACAAGAGACCCAGTACTTC. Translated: CASSGGGNRQETQYF.

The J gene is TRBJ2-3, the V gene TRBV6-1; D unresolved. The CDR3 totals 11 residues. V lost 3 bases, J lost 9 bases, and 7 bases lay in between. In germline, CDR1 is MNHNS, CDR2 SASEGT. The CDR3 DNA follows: TGTGCCAGCAGTGACCGACAAACGCAGTATTTT. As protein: CASSDRQTQYF.

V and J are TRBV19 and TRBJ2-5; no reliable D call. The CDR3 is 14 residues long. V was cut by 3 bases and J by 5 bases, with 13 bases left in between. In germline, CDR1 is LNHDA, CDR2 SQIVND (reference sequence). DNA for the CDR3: TGTGCCAGTAGTATGGGGTCCAGGACCGAGACCCAGTACTTC. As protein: CASSMGSRTETQYF.

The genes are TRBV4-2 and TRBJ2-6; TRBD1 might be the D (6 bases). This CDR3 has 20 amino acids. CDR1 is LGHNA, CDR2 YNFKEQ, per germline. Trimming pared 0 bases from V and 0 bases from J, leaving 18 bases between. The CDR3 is CASSQDLRAGAGSGANVLTF. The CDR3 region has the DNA TGTGCCAGCAGCCAAGATTTAAGGGCAGGGGCAGGCTCTGGGGCCAACGTCCTGACTTTC.

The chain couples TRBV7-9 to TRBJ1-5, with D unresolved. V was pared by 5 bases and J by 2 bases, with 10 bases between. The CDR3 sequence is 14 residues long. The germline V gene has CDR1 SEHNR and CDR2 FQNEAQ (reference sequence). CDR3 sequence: CASSSLAGNQPQHF. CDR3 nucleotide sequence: TGTGCCAGCAGCAGTTTGGCGGGCAATCAGCCCCAGCATTTT. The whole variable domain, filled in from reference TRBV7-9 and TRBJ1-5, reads DTGVSQNPRHKITKRGQNVTFRCDPISEHNRLYWYRQTLGQGPEFLTYFQNEAQLEKSRLLSDRFSAERPKGSFSTLEIQRTEQGDSAMYLCASSSLAGNQPQHFGDGTRLSIL.

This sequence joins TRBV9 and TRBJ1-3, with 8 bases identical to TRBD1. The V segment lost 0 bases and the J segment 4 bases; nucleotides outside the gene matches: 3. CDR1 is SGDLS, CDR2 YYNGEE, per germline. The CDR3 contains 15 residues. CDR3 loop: CASSVDGQGGNTIYF. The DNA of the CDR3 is TGTGCCAGCAGCGTAGATGGACAGGGAGGAAACACCATATATTTT.

DNA of the CDR3: TGCGCCAGCCGAGGGCCTGGTAGGGCTTTCTTT. It encodes CASRGPGRAFF. The rearrangement joins TRBV23-1 to TRBJ1-1; D gene uncertain. TRBV23-1 is given ORF status, its function remaining uncertain. Between the trimmed V and J ends, which lost 8 bases and 11 bases, there was a span of 15 bases. This CDR3 comprises 11 residues.

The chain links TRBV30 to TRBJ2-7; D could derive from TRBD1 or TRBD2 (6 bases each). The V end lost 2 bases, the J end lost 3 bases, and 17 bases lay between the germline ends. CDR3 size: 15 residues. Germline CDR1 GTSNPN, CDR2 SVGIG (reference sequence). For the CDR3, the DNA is TGTGCCTGGAGTTTACGGGGGCCCGCCGTCTACGAGCAGTACTTC. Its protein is CAWSLRGPAVYEQYF.

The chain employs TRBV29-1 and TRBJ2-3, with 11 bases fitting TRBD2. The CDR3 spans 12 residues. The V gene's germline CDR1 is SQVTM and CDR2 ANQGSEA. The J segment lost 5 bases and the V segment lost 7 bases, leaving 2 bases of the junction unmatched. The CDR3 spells CSASGGQDTQYF. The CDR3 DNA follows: TGCAGCGCTAGCGGGGGGCAAGATACGCAGTATTTT.

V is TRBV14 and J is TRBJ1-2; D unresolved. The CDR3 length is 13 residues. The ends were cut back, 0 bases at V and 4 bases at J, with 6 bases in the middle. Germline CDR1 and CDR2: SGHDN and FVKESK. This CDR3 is CASSQDGLYGYTF. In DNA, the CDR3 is TGTGCCAGCAGCCAAGACGGTCTCTATGGCTACACCTTC.